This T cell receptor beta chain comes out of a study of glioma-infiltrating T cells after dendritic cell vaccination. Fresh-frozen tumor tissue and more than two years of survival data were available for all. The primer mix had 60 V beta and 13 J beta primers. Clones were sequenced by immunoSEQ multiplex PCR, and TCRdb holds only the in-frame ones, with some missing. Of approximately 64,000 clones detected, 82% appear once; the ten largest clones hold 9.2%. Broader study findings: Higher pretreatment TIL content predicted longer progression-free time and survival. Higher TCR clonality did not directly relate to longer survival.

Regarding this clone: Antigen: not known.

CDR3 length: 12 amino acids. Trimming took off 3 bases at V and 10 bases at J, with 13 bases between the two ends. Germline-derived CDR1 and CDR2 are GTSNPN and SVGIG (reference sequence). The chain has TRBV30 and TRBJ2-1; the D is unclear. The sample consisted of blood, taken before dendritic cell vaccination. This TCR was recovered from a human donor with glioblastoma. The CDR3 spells CAWSLSVEEQFF. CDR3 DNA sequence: TGTGCCTGGAGCCTATCCGTCGAGGAGCAGTTCTTC.